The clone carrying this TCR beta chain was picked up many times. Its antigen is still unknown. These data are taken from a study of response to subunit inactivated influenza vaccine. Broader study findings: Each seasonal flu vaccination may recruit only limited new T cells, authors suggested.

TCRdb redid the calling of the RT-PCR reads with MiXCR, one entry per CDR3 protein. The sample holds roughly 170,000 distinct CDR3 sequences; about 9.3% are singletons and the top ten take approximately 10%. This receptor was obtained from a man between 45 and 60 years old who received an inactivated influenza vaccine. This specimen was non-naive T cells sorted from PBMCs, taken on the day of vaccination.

This CDR3 is CASRGTNEQFF. Written as DNA, the CDR3 is TGCGCCAGCAGAGGCACGAATGAGCAGTTCTTC. The rearrangement joins TRBV5-1 to TRBJ2-1; unclear D gene. The germline CDR1 and CDR2 sequences are SGHRS and YFSETQ. The CDR3 loop spans 11 amino acids. V was cut by 5 bases and J by 7 bases, with 7 bases left in between.